The entry below gives a single TCR beta chain sequence along with its context. No antigen is known for it. The data derive from a study of a mutant IDH1 vaccine in newly diagnosed glioma. About the research overall: Treated patients were about 60% male, roughly 40% female, mean age 40.4 years.

Time point indicated: week 11, during vaccination. Topical imiquimod was applied with each vaccine dose, which held 300 ug of mutant IDH1 20-mer peptide. Tumors from donors were new WHO grade 3 or 4 IDH1-mutant astrocytomas with ATRX loss. TCRdb keeps only in-frame clones here, not all; method: immunoSEQ multiplex PCR. The data contain under 150,000 clones, 85% to 90% of them singletons. The CDR3 spans 13 residues. The V and J ends lost 3 bases and 5 bases respectively, with 7 bases between them. This specimen consisted of PBMCs, obtained from a glioma patient whose treatment included an IDH1 peptide vaccine. The chain employs TRBV23-1 and TRBJ2-2, with D uncertain. TRBV23-1 is an open reading frame whose function is uncertain. This TCR came from a woman between 45 and 65 years old with glioma. The CDR3 coding sequence is TGCGCCAGCAGTCAGTTAGGGACCGGGGAGCTGTTTTTT. The encoded protein is CASSQLGTGELFF.